Listed below are T cell receptor beta chains from one sample, sequenced in a study of T cell responses to AZD1222 COVID-19 vaccine. Only in-frame clones appear in the TCRdb table, and some are missing; sequencing was by immunoSEQ multiplex PCR. The table lists around 120,000 clones, around nine tenths of them singletons. The source material was peripheral blood, sampled on day 0 of MenACWY control vaccination. These receptors were taken from an adult in good health. Both conserved end residues are part of each CDR3. D genes are given only for firm matches. Size tells how often a clone was seen (once, few, many) or the class of an expanded clone, and some rows leave it out.

v_gene: TRBV29-1; abundance: .; d_gene: .; j_gene: TRBJ2-7; CDR3nt: TGCAGCGTTGAAGGTGACGGTTTAGGGGGGGCAAACTACGAGCAGTACTTC; CDR3aa: CSVEGDGLGGANYEQYF
v_gene: TRBV13; abundance: .; d_gene: .; j_gene: TRBJ2-5; CDR3nt: TGTGCCAGCAGCTTAGACGCCGGGGAGACCCAGTACTTC; CDR3aa: CASSLDAGETQYF
v_gene: TRBV7-2; abundance: .; d_gene: .; j_gene: TRBJ1-2; CDR3nt: TGTGCCAGCAGCCCACGGGGGGGGGCTGCTAACTATGGCTACACCTTC; CDR3aa: CASSPRGGAANYGYTF
v_gene: TRBV6-2/TRBV6-3; abundance: .; d_gene: TRBD2; j_gene: TRBJ2-1; CDR3nt: TGTGCCAGCAGTTCCTCCCTAGCGGGAGTTTTTAATGAGCAGTTCTTC; CDR3aa: CASSSSLAGVFNEQFF
v_gene: TRBV2; abundance: .; d_gene: .; j_gene: TRBJ1-2; CDR3nt: TGTGCCAGCAGGGTAAGGGACGGGTCGACGGGCTACACCTTC; CDR3aa: CASRVRDGSTGYTF
v_gene: TRBV19; abundance: .; d_gene: .; j_gene: TRBJ1-5; CDR3nt: TGTGCCAGTACCAGGGTGGTGGGGGGCAATCAGCCCCAGCATTTT; CDR3aa: CASTRVVGGNQPQHF
v_gene: TRBV7-6; abundance: .; d_gene: .; j_gene: TRBJ1-6; CDR3nt: TGTGCCAGCAGCTTACAGACAAATTCACCCCTCCACTTT; CDR3aa: CASSLQTNSPLHF
v_gene: TRBV29-1; abundance: .; d_gene: TRBD1; j_gene: TRBJ1-2; CDR3nt: TGCAGCGTTGATCGGACCTTTAACCGGGACAGAGACTATGGCTACACCTTC; CDR3aa: CSVDRTFNRDRDYGYTF
v_gene: TRBV23-1; abundance: .; d_gene: .; j_gene: TRBJ2-1; CDR3nt: TGCGCCAGCAGTCAATCGAAGGGTGACAAGAGGCATGAGCAGTTCTTC; CDR3aa: CASSQSKGDKRHEQFF
v_gene: TRBV19; abundance: .; d_gene: TRBD1; j_gene: TRBJ1-2; CDR3nt: TGTGCCAGTAGTGCAATACGGGACAGAGTAATATATGGCTACACCTTC; CDR3aa: CASSAIRDRVIYGYTF
v_gene: TRBV9; abundance: .; d_gene: .; j_gene: TRBJ2-2; CDR3nt: TGTGCCAGCAGCTTGACCGGGGGTTCCGGGGAGCTGTTTTTT; CDR3aa: CASSLTGGSGELFF
v_gene: TRBV4-2; abundance: .; d_gene: TRBD1; j_gene: TRBJ1-6; CDR3nt: TGTGCCAGCAGCCAGACAGGGGGAGGATATAATTCACCCCTCCACTTT; CDR3aa: CASSQTGGGYNSPLHF
v_gene: TRBV6-5; abundance: .; d_gene: TRBD2; j_gene: TRBJ2-1; CDR3nt: TGTGCCAGCAGTTACTCCGGACTAGCGAACGATGAGCAGTTCTTC; CDR3aa: CASSYSGLANDEQFF
v_gene: TRBV6-5; abundance: .; d_gene: .; j_gene: TRBJ2-1; CDR3nt: TGTGCCAGCAGCAGCCCGAACAACAATGAGCAGTTCTTC; CDR3aa: CASSSPNNNEQFF
v_gene: TRBV29-1; abundance: .; d_gene: TRBD1; j_gene: TRBJ2-3; CDR3nt: TGCAGCGTTGTTACAGGGGTACCAGATACGCAGTATTTT; CDR3aa: CSVVTGVPDTQYF
v_gene: TRBV10-3; abundance: .; d_gene: .; j_gene: TRBJ2-7; CDR3nt: TGTGCCATCAGTAGGGATGCCGGGCCAGCAGAGCGAGCGAACTTC; CDR3aa: CAISRDAGPAERANF
v_gene: TRBV24-1; abundance: .; d_gene: .; j_gene: TRBJ2-7; CDR3nt: TGTGCCACCGCATCACCCCCGCAAGACTCCTACGAGCAGTACTTC; CDR3aa: CATASPPQDSYEQYF
v_gene: TRBV24-1; abundance: once; d_gene: TRBD1; j_gene: TRBJ2-7; CDR3nt: TGTGCCACCAGTGATGGGACAGGGCAACCCTACGAGCAGTACTTC; CDR3aa: CATSDGTGQPYEQYF
v_gene: TRBV5-1; abundance: .; d_gene: .; j_gene: TRBJ2-3; CDR3nt: TGCGCCAGCAGCTTGGAGGGGTCAGGGAGTAGCACAGATACGCAGTATTTT; CDR3aa: CASSLEGSGSSTDTQYF
v_gene: TRBV28; abundance: .; d_gene: .; j_gene: TRBJ1-3; CDR3nt: TGTGCCAGCATCCCACAGGTTTCTGGAAACACCATATATTTT; CDR3aa: CASIPQVSGNTIYF
v_gene: TRBV7-6; abundance: .; d_gene: .; j_gene: TRBJ2-3; CDR3nt: TGTGCCAGCGGTCCGGTGAGCACAGATACGCAGTATTTT; CDR3aa: CASGPVSTDTQYF
v_gene: TRBV19; abundance: .; d_gene: .; j_gene: TRBJ1-1; CDR3nt: TGTGCCAGTAGTATAGCTTTCCAGGGAAGAGCTTTCTTT; CDR3aa: CASSIAFQGRAFF
v_gene: TRBV6-5; abundance: once; d_gene: .; j_gene: TRBJ1-5; CDR3nt: TGTGCCAGCAGTCGAAACCTACAGGGAGGTCAGCCCCAGCATTTT; CDR3aa: CASSRNLQGGQPQHF
v_gene: TRBV6-4; abundance: .; d_gene: TRBD2; j_gene: TRBJ2-1; CDR3nt: TGTGCCAGCAGTGAGGCGCTAGCGGGAGGTGGGGAGCAGTTCTTC; CDR3aa: CASSEALAGGGEQFF
v_gene: TRBV2; abundance: .; d_gene: TRBD2; j_gene: TRBJ2-1; CDR3nt: TGTGCCAGCAGTGCAGTAGGACTAGCGGGGGGCAATGAGCAGTTCTTC; CDR3aa: CASSAVGLAGGNEQFF
v_gene: TRBV6-2/TRBV6-3; abundance: .; d_gene: TRBD1; j_gene: TRBJ1-1; CDR3nt: TGTGCCAGCAGTTGGCTATTAAACAGGGGGCTTGGTGAAGCTTTCTTT; CDR3aa: CASSWLLNRGLGEAFF
v_gene: TRBV3-1/TRBV3-2; abundance: .; d_gene: TRBD2; j_gene: TRBJ2-1; CDR3nt: TGTGCCAGCAGCCCCCCGGCGTCTAGCGGGAGGGGGTCCTACAATGAGCAGTTCTTC; CDR3aa: CASSPPASSGRGSYNEQFF
v_gene: TRBV6-2/TRBV6-3; abundance: .; d_gene: .; j_gene: TRBJ2-3; CDR3nt: TGTGCCAGCAGTTGGCCAGATACGCAGTATTTT; CDR3aa: CASSWPDTQYF
v_gene: TRBV5-6; abundance: few; d_gene: .; j_gene: TRBJ2-7; CDR3nt: TGTGCCAGCAGCTTGGAGGATGGCTCCTACGAGCAGTACTTC; CDR3aa: CASSLEDGSYEQYF
v_gene: TRBV7-6; abundance: .; d_gene: TRBD2; j_gene: TRBJ2-5; CDR3nt: TGTGCCAGCAGCATAGGGGGACATGGACAGCGGGAGAAGGAGACCCAGTACTTC; CDR3aa: CASSIGGHGQREKETQYF
v_gene: TRBV5-1; abundance: .; d_gene: TRBD1; j_gene: TRBJ1-2; CDR3nt: TGCGCCAGCAGCCCGGGACAGGGGGCTGGTGGCTACACCTTC; CDR3aa: CASSPGQGAGGYTF
v_gene: TRBV3-1/TRBV3-2; abundance: .; d_gene: .; j_gene: TRBJ2-2; CDR3nt: TGTGCCAGCAGCCAAGCTGCTGAGGGGGGAGTGAGGACCGGGGAGCTGTTTTTT; CDR3aa: CASSQAAEGGVRTGELFF
v_gene: TRBV10-3; abundance: .; d_gene: .; j_gene: TRBJ2-2; CDR3nt: TGTGCCATCAGTGCGGTGGGGCAGTACACCGGGGAGCTGTTTTTT; CDR3aa: CAISAVGQYTGELFF
v_gene: TRBV28; abundance: .; d_gene: .; j_gene: TRBJ1-2; CDR3nt: TGTGCCAGCAGTCCTTTTGCAGCTAACTATGGCTACACCTTC; CDR3aa: CASSPFAANYGYTF
v_gene: TRBV5-5; abundance: .; d_gene: .; j_gene: TRBJ1-5; CDR3nt: TGTGCCAGCAGCTTGGAGGGGCAGTTGATGCAGCCCCAGCATTTT; CDR3aa: CASSLEGQLMQPQHF
v_gene: TRBV29-1; abundance: .; d_gene: .; j_gene: TRBJ2-1; CDR3nt: TGCAGCGTTGATAACAATGAGCAGTTCTTC; CDR3aa: CSVDNNEQFF
v_gene: TRBV18; abundance: .; d_gene: TRBD2; j_gene: TRBJ2-1; CDR3nt: TGTGCCAGCCACTCGGGACTAGGAAACAATGAGCAGTTCTTC; CDR3aa: CASHSGLGNNEQFF
v_gene: TRBV6-5; abundance: .; d_gene: TRBD2; j_gene: TRBJ2-3; CDR3nt: TGTGCCAGCAGTAGCCCAGGGACTAGCGGTTATACGCAGTATTTT; CDR3aa: CASSSPGTSGYTQYF
v_gene: TRBV5-1; abundance: .; d_gene: .; j_gene: TRBJ1-4; CDR3nt: TGCGCCAGCAGCTTGGGTGGGGAAAATGAAAAACTGTTTTTT; CDR3aa: CASSLGGENEKLFF
v_gene: TRBV10-3; abundance: .; d_gene: .; j_gene: TRBJ1-4; CDR3nt: TGTGCCATCAACGACGGGAGTAATGAAAAACTGTTTTTT; CDR3aa: CAINDGSNEKLFF
v_gene: TRBV13; abundance: .; d_gene: .; j_gene: TRBJ1-5; CDR3nt: TGTGCCAGCAGCGCTCGCCGAGCCCAGCCCCAGCATTTT; CDR3aa: CASSARRAQPQHF